These 8 T cell receptor beta chains came from one sample sequenced in a study of cytotoxic CD8 clonotypes in ibrutinib-treated CLL. Clones were read by immunoSEQ multiplex PCR, and TCRdb kept only the in-frame ones, dropping some. Seen here are 35,000 or so clones, roughly two thirds observed once, and the top ten hold 16%. The source was PBMCs, collected at disease progression, from a patient treated with ibrutinib. These TCRs come from a human donor with chronic lymphocytic leukemia.

CDR3: CASSPGLAALDTQYF. CDR3 DNA: TGTGCCAGCAGCCCGGGACTAGCGGCTTTGGATACGCAGTATTTT. The chain combines TRBV7-9 with TRBJ2-3, with 11 nucleotides matching TRBD2. This CDR3 spans 15 amino acids. Trimming removed 5 bases from V and 6 bases from J; junction bases left unmatched: 7. The V gene's germline CDR1 is SEHNR and CDR2 FQNEAQ (reference sequence).

This clone has just a few counts. The CDR3 sequence is CAPGATEAFF. In nucleotides, the CDR3 is TGTGCCCCCGGGGCCACTGAAGCTTTCTTT. This chain uses TRBV5-8 with TRBJ1-1; the D gene is possibly TRBD1 (5 bases). Trimming removed 10 bases at V and 4 bases at J, with 8 bases between. The germline CDR1 and CDR2 sequences are SGHTS and YDEGEE. CDR3 length: 10 amino acids.

The V call is TRBV6-1, the J call TRBJ1-1; D gene unclear. The V gene lost 5 bases and the J gene lost 1 base, with 8 bases spanning the gap. The V gene's germline CDR1 is MNHNS and CDR2 SASEGT. The CDR3 sequence is 13 residues long. CDR3 loop: CASSSSGNTEAFF. The DNA of the CDR3 is TGTGCCAGCAGTAGTTCAGGGAACACTGAAGCTTTCTTT.

The chain combines TRBV6-6 with TRBJ2-7, with 9 positions matching TRBD1. V trimming: 1 base; J trimming: 5 bases; junction bases outside the gene matches: 6. The germline gives CDR1 MNHNY, CDR2 SVGAGI (reference sequence). The CDR3 spans 15 residues. In DNA form, the CDR3 reads TGTGCCAGCAGTTACTGGCGGGGACAGGGCCACGAGCAGTACTTC. Its translation: CASSYWRGQGHEQYF.

The gene calls are TRBV7-2 and TRBJ1-4, with a weak D call TRBD1 (6 bases). Trimming shortened V by 3 bases and J by 8 bases, and 28 bases separated the two germline ends. The CDR3 sequence is 19 residues long. The germline V gene has CDR1 SGHTA and CDR2 FQGNSA. This CDR3 is CASSFWGGGAGAEAEKLFF. Here the CDR3 DNA reads TGTGCCAGCAGCTTCTGGGGCGGGGGCGCGGGGGCGGAAGCCGAAAAACTGTTTTTT.

The gene calls are TRBV5-4 and TRBJ2-5; 8 bases agree with TRBD2. The CDR3 loop spans 17 amino acids. V lost 2 bases and J lost 4; bases outside the gene matches: 13. The germline CDR1 and CDR2 sequences are SGHNT and YYREEE (reference sequence). The CDR3 DNA sequence: TGTGCCAGCAGCTTTATTGGGCGGGGGGCTGCTCGAGAGACCCAGTACTTC. Its translation is CASSFIGRGAARETQYF.

The rearrangement links TRBV2 to TRBJ2-7; either TRBD1 or TRBD2 may fit D (5 bases each). The CDR3 extends over 13 amino acids. Germline V gives CDR1 SNHLY, CDR2 FYNNEI. V lost 7 bases to trimming and J lost 5 bases, with 15 bases between them. The CDR3 is CASTRWLGHEQYF. CDR3 in DNA: TGTGCCAGCACCCGGTGGCTGGGACACGAGCAGTACTTC.

The CDR3 nucleotides are TGTGCCACCAGCAGATTCCCGTGGGTTGCTAATGAAAAACTGTTTTTT. Its protein is CATSRFPWVANEKLFF. The V and J genes are TRBV15 and TRBJ1-4; D is uncertain. The CDR3 covers 16 residues. Trimming pared 2 bases from V and 3 bases from J, leaving 13 bases between. The germline V gene encodes CDR1 LNHNV and CDR2 YYDKDF (reference sequence).